The entry below gives a single T cell receptor beta chain sequence along with its context. This entry belongs to a study of T cell changes during pregnancy in multiple sclerosis. Generated by immunoSEQ multiplex PCR, the TCRdb table keeps only in-frame clones and is missing some. This sample yields approximately 46,000 clones, of which 75% to 90% are seen a single time; approximately 8.3% belongs to the top ten. CDR1 is SGHDT and CDR2 is YYEEEE in the germline V gene. This CDR3 region has 12 residues. J lost 7 bases, V lost 3 bases, and 2 bases had no gene match. The receptor's source is a female donor with multiple sclerosis, enrolled in a pregnancy study. This sequence joins TRBV5-6 and TRBJ2-3; 7 bases map to TRBD2. Source: CD8+ T cells from peripheral blood mononuclear cells, taken in the second trimester of pregnancy. In DNA, the CDR3 is TGTGCCAGCAGCTGGGAGGGAAATACGCAGTATTTT. Residues: CASSWEGNTQYF.